This TCR beta chain was sequenced during a study of blood T cell repertoires in COVID-19. Study information: T cells, B-cell-depleted T cells, or PBMCs supplied cDNA or gDNA.

This CDR3 comprises 17 residues. V was trimmed by 0 bases and J by 3 bases, leaving 18 bases between them. Germline CDR1 and CDR2: SGHVS and FQNEAQ. Profiled with immunoSEQ multiplex PCR; TCRdb holds only in-frame clones, not every one. The data show about 83,000 clones, 86% seen once. This receptor was obtained from a woman aged 80 or older in a cohort sampled during active or convalescent COVID-19. Sequenced sample: peripheral blood. This rearrangement joins TRBV7-8 to TRBJ2-7, with D possibly being TRBD2 (7 bases). The CDR3 sequence: CASSLAGSRGGSYEQYF. DNA of the CDR3: TGTGCCAGCAGCTTAGCGGGGTCCAGGGGCGGGAGCTACGAGCAGTACTTC.